This is a list of T cell receptor beta chains from one sample in a study of T cell repertoires in cytomegalovirus infection. These receptors' targets are unknown. A single record per CDR3 protein comes from TCRdb applying MiXCR to the reads. Counted here are about 480,000 distinct CDR3 sequences, 30% to 40% occurring once; the ten biggest clones make up about 17%. The material sequenced was cultured PBMCs, taken from culture after CMV antigen stimulation. Receptors originate from a human donor in good health (CMV status not recorded). Some clones in this sample may be carry-over from other donors' samples. Both conserved end residues are trimmed from each CDR3.

j_gene,v_gene,CDR3aa
TRBJ1-2,TRBV20-1,SATQGGAANYGYT
TRBJ2-2,TRBV7-9,ASSSRARYTGELF
TRBJ1-6,TRBV5-1,ASSFRDSHTNSPLH
TRBJ1-2,TRBV11-3,ASSFSTGGYT
TRBJ2-6,TRBV28,ASTRTESGANVLT
TRBJ2-2,TRBV7-9,ASSTLAGSNTGELF
TRBJ1-5,TRBV12-3/TRBV12-4,ASSLSRRPNQPQH
TRBJ2-7,TRBV4-3,ASSQEAPPSGSSYEQY
TRBJ1-2,TRBV11-2,ASSSRGELNYGYT
TRBJ2-1,TRBV4-1,ASSQGGLAGAGEQF
TRBJ2-3,TRBV12-5,ASGPLDGDTQY
TRBJ2-1,TRBV7-3,ASSPPHGGRVSYNEQF
TRBJ1-4,TRBV7-9,ASSLGSGLIEKLF
TRBJ2-5,TRBV4-1,ASSQDLGGDGTQY
TRBJ1-2,TRBV29-1,SVDSSSYGYT
TRBJ1-5,TRBV27,ASSFLTHSNQPQH
TRBJ1-5,TRBV20-1,SASPQGRNQPQH
TRBJ1-6,TRBV7-2,ASSSYPDTLSSYNSPLH
TRBJ2-1,TRBV7-9,ASSLGGRDYNEQF
TRBJ1-2,TRBV9,ASSPKPDRNYGYT
TRBJ1-2,TRBV7-2,ASSLVTSGIYGYT
TRBJ1-5,TRBV6-6,ASSGPSVSNQPQH
TRBJ2-5,TRBV6-2/TRBV6-3,ASSPIKLGVEETQY
TRBJ1-6,TRBV7-2,ASSLALSPLH
TRBJ2-4,TRBV7-2,ASSSTGVKNIQY
TRBJ1-1,TRBV12-3/TRBV12-4,ASSLTEAF
TRBJ2-7,TRBV6-2/TRBV6-3,ASRPGQTYEQY
TRBJ2-1,TRBV19,ASSPRLAGADEQF
TRBJ2-1,TRBV7-6,ASSLGTGVNNEQF
TRBJ2-2,TRBV4-1,ASSQEVLAGELF
TRBJ2-1,TRBV7-2,ASSPFGGASSYNEQF
TRBJ2-7,TRBV27,ASSRPRGREQY
TRBJ2-1,TRBV7-2,ASSLTSGAQGEQF
TRBJ2-7,TRBV19,ASSITPGSTYEQY
TRBJ2-5,TRBV5-4,ASSLRTGVLEGTQY
TRBJ2-3,TRBV9,ASSVSMGLARTDTQY
TRBJ1-2,TRBV6-5,ASRETGSLYGYT
TRBJ2-5,TRBV27,ASSSRKDLAETQY
TRBJ1-1,TRBV7-2,ASSQIWGELTEAF
TRBJ2-5,TRBV4-3,ASSQESGRETQY
TRBJ2-1,TRBV28,ASRLTGGYYNEQF
TRBJ2-2,TRBV7-3,ASSAWGKSTGELF
TRBJ1-1,TRBV6-1,ASSKGDRTEAF
TRBJ2-5,TRBV5-4,ASSLQNQETQY
TRBJ2-7,TRBV7-2,ASSSPGQGVIEQY
TRBJ2-5,TRBV2,ASWLGGQETQY
TRBJ2-1,TRBV20-1,CARGLAGGNEQF
TRBJ1-6,TRBV12-3/TRBV12-4,ASSLGQGLNSPLH
TRBJ2-5,TRBV7-9,ASSLPAGETQY
TRBJ1-1,TRBV10-3,AISDLGNTEAF
TRBJ2-1,TRBV18,ASSPRFNEQF
TRBJ1-6,TRBV6-8,ASRETRDKKIGSPLH